This T cell receptor beta chain was identified during a study of human T cells and chemical hapten exposure. Regarding time point: pre-sensitization, week 0. Treatment meaning: therapeutic diphenylcyclopropenone sensitization with weekly scalp DPC. The study used a library that attached unique molecular identifiers to individual cDNA molecules. TCRdb reprocessed the RACE reads with MiXCR, giving one entry per CDR3 protein. The profile shows 300,000 to 450,000 distinct CDR3 sequences, more than 4.5% of them singletons. CDR1 and CDR2 from the germline V gene are SGHTA and FQGNSA. This CDR3 has 12 residues. Trimming cost V 1 base and J 6 bases, with 7 bases left between them. This clonotype turned up a few times.

The chain uses TRBV7-2 and TRBJ2-7; unclear D gene. The receptor's source is a woman between 50 and 59 years old with alopecia areata. Some clones in this sample may be carry-over from other donors' samples. Sequenced material: whole blood, taken in connection with sensitization to the hapten diphenylcyclopropenone (DPC). CDR3 in amino acids: CASSLEFGEQYF. The CDR3 nucleotides read TGTGCCAGCAGCTTAGAATTCGGCGAGCAGTACTTC.